Listed here is a single T cell receptor (beta chain). No cognate antigen has been identified for it. The sample holds no much larger clone one base away, and base qualities are not on file. The data originate from a study of T cell repertoires in cytomegalovirus infection (dated by TCRdb to the late 2010s). With respect to the entire study: The HLA type of each donor mattered for the analysis, because public TCR beta signatures pointed to carriage of CMV infection along with the matching HLA type.

Broader findings and caveats from the paper: Cumulative frequency of public TCR beta family members discriminated carriers of CMV infection plus the relevant HLA type in this cohort and an independent 352-donor cohort. The ex vivo response was dominated by HLA-C-restricted CMV-specific TCR beta clonotypes, which also provided the single most frequent clonotype in two of eight donors.

The CDR3 spans 12 residues, from the cysteine through the phenylalanine. Only the CDR3 DNA stays, 36 bases, in frame from base 1. The junction carries 6 bases between V and J, which are trimmed by 3 bases and 3 bases respectively. Looking up the germline V gene yields CDR1 SGHTA and CDR2 FQGNSA. This sample was sequenced with an Illumina HiSeq 1500. Clones were called with MiXCR by TCRdb after fastp trimmed the public reads at Q25, and only in-frame beta chains were retained. Each entry is one CDR3 protein sequence, shown with its most common DNA and genes. This sample comprises fewer than 250,000 distinct CDR3 sequences, about 23% of them detected only once. The ten most abundant clones make up around a sixth of the sample.

Sequencing used CD8+ T cells from PBMCs. The chain couples TRBV7-2 to TRBJ2-7; the D gene is not confidently resolved. The receptor was isolated from a human donor in good health (CMV status not recorded). Some clones in this sample may be carry-over from other donors' samples. The nucleotide sequence reads TGTGCCAGCAGCTTCAAAGACTACGAGCAGTACTTC. Translated, it gives CASSFKDYEQYF. Reference TRBV7-2 and TRBJ2-7 genes cover what lies past the CDR3, so the full variable domain is GAGVSQSPSNKVTEKGKDVELRCDPISGHTALYWYRQSLGQGLEFLIYFQGNSAPDKSGLPSDRFSAERTGGSVSTLTIQRTQQEDSAVYLCASSFKDYEQYFGPGTRLTVT.